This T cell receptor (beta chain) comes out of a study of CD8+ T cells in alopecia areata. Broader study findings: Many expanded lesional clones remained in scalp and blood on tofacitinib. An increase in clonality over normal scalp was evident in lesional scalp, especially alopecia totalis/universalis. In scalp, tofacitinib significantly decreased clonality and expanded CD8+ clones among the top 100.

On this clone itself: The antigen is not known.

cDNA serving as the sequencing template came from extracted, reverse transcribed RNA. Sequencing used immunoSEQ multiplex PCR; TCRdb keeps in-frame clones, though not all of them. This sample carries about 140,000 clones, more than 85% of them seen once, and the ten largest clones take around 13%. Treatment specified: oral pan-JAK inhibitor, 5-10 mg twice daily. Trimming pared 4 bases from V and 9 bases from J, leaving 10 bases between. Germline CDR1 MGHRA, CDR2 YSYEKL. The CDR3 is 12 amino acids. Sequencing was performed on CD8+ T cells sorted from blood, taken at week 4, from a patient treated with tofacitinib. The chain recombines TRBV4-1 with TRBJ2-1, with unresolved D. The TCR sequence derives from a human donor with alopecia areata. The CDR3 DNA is TGCGCCAGCAGCCCAGGTCGTCCTGAGCAGTTCTTC. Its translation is CASSPGRPEQFF.